A single sample gave rise to the 9 T cell receptor beta chains below, sequenced in a study of blood T cell repertoires in COVID-19. This table comes from immunoSEQ multiplex PCR, and its TCRdb copy is limited to in-frame clones, with some not included. The sample gives approximately 350,000 clones, about 90% of which show up once; about 3% is in the top ten. Material for sequencing was PBMCs or T cells enriched from blood (not recorded which). The receptors were sampled from a woman younger than 45 who had recovered from COVID-19.

The rearrangement uses TRBV7-8 and TRBJ1-6, with D hard to call. This CDR3 is built from 15 residues. Germline V gene sequence: CDR1 SGHVS, CDR2 FQNEAQ. Trimming stripped 4 bases from V and 11 bases from J, with 18 bases between. The CDR3 DNA follows: TGTGCCAGCAGCTCAAGCACCGCCTTAACTACACCCCTCCACTTT. This translates into CASSSSTALTTPLHF.

The genes are TRBV28 and TRBJ2-1, with 11 positions matching TRBD2. The CDR3 has 13 residues. Looked up from germline, CDR1 is MDHEN and CDR2 is SYDVKM. CDR3 sequence (DNA): TGTGTTACTAGCGGGAGCTCCTACAATGAGCAGTTCTTC. Translation gives CVTSGSSYNEQFF.

About this clone: Other DNA sequences in the sample encode the same CDR3. V and J are TRBV5-1 and TRBJ2-1; possible D gene TRBD2, 5 bases. Germline V gene sequence: CDR1 SGHRS, CDR2 YFSETQ. This CDR3 is built from 14 residues. V was pared by 0 bases and J by 9 bases, with 13 bases between. The chain's CDR3 is CASSLGLARSEQFF. In nucleotides, the CDR3 is TGCGCCAGCAGCTTGGGGCTAGCCCGGAGTGAGCAGTTCTTC.

V and J are TRBV7-3 and TRBJ2-1, with D perhaps matching TRBD1 (6 bases). The CDR3 extends over 15 amino acids. Trimming took off 5 bases at V and 0 bases at J, with 11 bases between the two ends. The germline V gene has CDR1 SGHTA and CDR2 FQGTGA. CDR3 protein: CASSKTGSSYNEQFF. Here the CDR3 DNA reads TGTGCCAGCAGCAAAACAGGGAGCTCCTACAATGAGCAGTTCTTC.

The rearrangement joins TRBV19 to TRBJ2-3; 10 bases fit TRBD2. Germline-derived CDR1 and CDR2 are LNHDA and SQIVND (reference sequence). The CDR3 extends over 15 amino acids. Trimming cost V 6 bases and J 4 bases; bases outside gene matches: 7. The CDR3 DNA follows: TGTGCCAGTAGCACTAGCGGGGCAGAGGCAGATACGCAGTATTTT. Translation: CASSTSGAEADTQYF.

This chain joins TRBV28 and TRBJ2-3, with 9 bases aligning to TRBD2. Germline V gene lookup returns CDR1 MDHEN and CDR2 SYDVKM. The CDR3 sequence is 14 residues long. V was clipped by 8 bases and J by 6 bases; unmatched bases: 9. The CDR3 sequence is CASSFAGGPDTQYF. CDR3 coding DNA: TGTGCCAGCTCCTTCGCGGGAGGGCCGGATACGCAGTATTTT.

The chain employs TRBV7-8 and TRBJ2-7; 7 bases map to TRBD2. The CDR3 covers 15 residues. Germline trimming cut 1 base from V and 3 bases from J; bases unmatched to any gene: 6. CDR1 is SGHVS and CDR2 is FQNEAQ in the germline V gene. CDR3 nucleotides: TGTGCCAGCAGCTTAGTCGGACGGGAGGACTACGAGCAGTACTTC. Protein product: CASSLVGREDYEQYF. Based on the CDR3 plus reference TRBV7-8 and TRBJ2-7, the full variable domain is GAGVSQSPRYKVAKRGQDVALRCDPISGHVSLFWYQQALGQGPEFLTYFQNEAQLDKSGLPSDRFFAERPEGSVSTLKIQRTQQEDSAVYLCASSLVGREDYEQYFGPGTRLTVT.

The genes are TRBV2 and TRBJ2-1; 12 bases are a match to TRBD2. V shed 8 bases and J 0 bases; nucleotides not matched to a gene: 5. CDR3 length: 16 amino acids. Per the germline V gene, CDR1 is SNHLY and CDR2 is FYNNEI. Here the CDR3 DNA reads TGTGCCAGCGGTGGACTAGCGGGGTTCTCCTACAATGAGCAGTTCTTC. It specifies CASGGLAGFSYNEQFF.

The CDR3 loop is CASSSLAGIYNEQFF. CDR3 nucleotides: TGTGCCAGCAGTTCTCTAGCGGGTATTTACAATGAGCAGTTCTTC. The V call is TRBV27, the J call TRBJ2-1; 8 bases map to TRBD2. V shed 4 bases, J shed 4 bases, and the junction held 6 bases outside the gene matches. The CDR3 loop spans 15 amino acids. Germline CDR1 and CDR2: MNHEY and SMNVEV (reference sequence).